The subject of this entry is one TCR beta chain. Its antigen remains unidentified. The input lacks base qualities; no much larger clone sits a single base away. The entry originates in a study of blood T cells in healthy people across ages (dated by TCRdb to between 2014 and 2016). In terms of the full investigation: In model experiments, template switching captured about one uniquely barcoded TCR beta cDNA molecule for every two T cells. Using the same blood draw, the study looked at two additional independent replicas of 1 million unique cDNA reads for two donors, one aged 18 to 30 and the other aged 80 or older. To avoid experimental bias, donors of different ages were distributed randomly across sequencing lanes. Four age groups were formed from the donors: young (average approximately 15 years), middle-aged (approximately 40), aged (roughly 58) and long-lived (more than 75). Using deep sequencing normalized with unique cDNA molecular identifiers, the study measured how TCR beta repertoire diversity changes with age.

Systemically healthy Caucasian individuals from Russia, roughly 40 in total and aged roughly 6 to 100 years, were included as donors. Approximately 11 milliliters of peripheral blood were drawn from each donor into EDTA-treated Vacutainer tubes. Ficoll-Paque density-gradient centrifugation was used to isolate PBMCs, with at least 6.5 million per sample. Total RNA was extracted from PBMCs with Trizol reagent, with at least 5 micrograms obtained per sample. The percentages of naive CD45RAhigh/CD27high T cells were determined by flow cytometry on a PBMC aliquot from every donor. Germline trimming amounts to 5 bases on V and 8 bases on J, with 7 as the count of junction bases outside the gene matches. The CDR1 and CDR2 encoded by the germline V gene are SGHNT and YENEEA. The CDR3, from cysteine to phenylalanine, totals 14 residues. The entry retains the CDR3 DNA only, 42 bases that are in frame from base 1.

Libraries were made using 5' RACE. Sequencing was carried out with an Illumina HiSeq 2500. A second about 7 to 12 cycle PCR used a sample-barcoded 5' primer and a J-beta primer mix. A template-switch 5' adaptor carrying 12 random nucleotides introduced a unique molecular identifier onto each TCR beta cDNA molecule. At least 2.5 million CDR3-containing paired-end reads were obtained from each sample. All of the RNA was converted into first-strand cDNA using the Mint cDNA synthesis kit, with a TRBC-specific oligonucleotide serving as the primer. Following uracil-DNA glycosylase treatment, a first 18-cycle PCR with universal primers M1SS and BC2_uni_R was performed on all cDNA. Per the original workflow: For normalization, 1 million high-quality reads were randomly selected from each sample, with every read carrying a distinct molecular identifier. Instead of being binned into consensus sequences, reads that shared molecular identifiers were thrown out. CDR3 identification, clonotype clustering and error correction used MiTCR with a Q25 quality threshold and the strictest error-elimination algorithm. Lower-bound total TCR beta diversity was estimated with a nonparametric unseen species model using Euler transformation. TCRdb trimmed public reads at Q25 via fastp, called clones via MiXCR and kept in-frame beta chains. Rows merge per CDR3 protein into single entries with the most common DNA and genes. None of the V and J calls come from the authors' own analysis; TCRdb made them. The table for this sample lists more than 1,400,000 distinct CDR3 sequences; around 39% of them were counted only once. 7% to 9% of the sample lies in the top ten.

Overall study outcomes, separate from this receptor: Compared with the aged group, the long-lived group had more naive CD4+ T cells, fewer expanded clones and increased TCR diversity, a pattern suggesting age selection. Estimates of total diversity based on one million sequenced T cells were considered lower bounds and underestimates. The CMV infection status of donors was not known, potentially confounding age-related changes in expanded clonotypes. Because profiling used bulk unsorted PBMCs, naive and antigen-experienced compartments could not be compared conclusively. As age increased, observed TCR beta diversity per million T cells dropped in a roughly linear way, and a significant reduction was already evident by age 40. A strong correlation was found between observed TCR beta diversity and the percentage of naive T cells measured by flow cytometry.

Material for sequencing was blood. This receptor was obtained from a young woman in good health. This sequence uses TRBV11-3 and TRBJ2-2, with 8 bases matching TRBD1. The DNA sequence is TGTGCCAGCAGCGCACGGGACAGGACTGGGGAGCTGTTTTTT. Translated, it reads CASSARDRTGELFF.